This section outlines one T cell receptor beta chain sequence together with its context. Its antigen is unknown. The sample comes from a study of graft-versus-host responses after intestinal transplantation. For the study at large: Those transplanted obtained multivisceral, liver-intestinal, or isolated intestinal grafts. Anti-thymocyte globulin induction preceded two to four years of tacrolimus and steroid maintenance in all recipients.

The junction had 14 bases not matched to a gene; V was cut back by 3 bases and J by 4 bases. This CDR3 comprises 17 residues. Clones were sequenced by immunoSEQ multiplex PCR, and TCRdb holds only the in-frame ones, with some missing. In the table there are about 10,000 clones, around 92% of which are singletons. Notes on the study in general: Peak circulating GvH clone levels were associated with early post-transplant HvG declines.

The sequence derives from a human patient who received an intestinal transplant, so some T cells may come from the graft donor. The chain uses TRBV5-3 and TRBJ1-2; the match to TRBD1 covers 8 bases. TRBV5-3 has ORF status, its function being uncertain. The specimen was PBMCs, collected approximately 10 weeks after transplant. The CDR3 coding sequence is TGTGCCAGAAGCTGGGCCCGGCCCCAGGGGGCTGGCTATGGCTACACCTTC. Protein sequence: CARSWARPQGAGYGYTF.